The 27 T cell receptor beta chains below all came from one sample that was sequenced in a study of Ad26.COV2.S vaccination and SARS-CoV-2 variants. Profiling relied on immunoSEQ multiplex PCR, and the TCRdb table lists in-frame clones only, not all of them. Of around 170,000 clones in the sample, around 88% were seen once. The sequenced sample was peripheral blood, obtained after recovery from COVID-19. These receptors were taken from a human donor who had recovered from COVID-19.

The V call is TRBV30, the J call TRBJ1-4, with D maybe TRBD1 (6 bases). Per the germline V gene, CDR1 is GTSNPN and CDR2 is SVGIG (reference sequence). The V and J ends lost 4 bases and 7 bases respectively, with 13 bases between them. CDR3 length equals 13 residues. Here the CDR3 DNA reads TGTGCCTGGAATCGGAGGGGGAGTGAAAAACTGTTTTTT. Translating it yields CAWNRRGSEKLFF. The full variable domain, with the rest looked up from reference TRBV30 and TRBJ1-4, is SQTIHQWPATLVQPVGSPLSLECTVEGTSNPNLYWYRQAAGRGLQLLFYSVGIGQISSEVPQNLSASRPQDRQFILSSKKLLLSDSGFYLCAWNRRGSEKLFFGSGTQLSVL.

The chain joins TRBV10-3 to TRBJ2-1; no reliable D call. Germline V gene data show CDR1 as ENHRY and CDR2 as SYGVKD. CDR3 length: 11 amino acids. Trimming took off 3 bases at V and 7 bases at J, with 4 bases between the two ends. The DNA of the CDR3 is TGTGCCATCAGTGATGGGAATGAGCAGTTCTTC. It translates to CAISDGNEQFF.

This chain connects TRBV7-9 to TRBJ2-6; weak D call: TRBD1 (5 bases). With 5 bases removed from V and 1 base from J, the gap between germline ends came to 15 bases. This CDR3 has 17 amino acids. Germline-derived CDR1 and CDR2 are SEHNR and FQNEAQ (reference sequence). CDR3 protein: CASSPQGTFSGANVLTF. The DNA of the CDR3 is TGTGCCAGCAGCCCCCAGGGTACCTTTTCTGGGGCCAACGTCCTGACTTTC.

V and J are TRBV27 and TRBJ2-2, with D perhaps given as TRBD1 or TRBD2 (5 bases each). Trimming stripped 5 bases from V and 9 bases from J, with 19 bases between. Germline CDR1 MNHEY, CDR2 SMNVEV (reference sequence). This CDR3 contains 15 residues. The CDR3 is CASSPRGPTIWELFF. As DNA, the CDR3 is TGTGCCAGCAGTCCCCGGGGACCTACGATATGGGAGCTGTTTTTT.

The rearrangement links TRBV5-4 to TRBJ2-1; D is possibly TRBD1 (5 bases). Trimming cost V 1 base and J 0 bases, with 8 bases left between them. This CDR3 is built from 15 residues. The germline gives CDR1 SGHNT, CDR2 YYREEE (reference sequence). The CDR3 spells CASSLQGSSYNEQFF. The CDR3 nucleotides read TGTGCCAGCAGCTTGCAGGGAAGCTCCTACAATGAGCAGTTCTTC.

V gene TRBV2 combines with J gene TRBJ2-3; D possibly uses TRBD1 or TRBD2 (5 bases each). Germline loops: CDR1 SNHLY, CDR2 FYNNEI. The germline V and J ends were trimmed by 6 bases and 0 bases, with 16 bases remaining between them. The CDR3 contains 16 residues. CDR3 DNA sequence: TGTGCCAGCAGCTGGGACGGCACGTCAAGCACAGATACGCAGTATTTT. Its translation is CASSWDGTSSTDTQYF. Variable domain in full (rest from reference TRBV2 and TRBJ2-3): EPEVTQTPSHQVTQMGQEVILRCVPISNHLYFYWYRQILGQKVEFLVSFYNNEISEKSEIFDDQFSVERPDGSNFTLKIRSTKLEDSAMYFCASSWDGTSSTDTQYFGPGTRLTVL.

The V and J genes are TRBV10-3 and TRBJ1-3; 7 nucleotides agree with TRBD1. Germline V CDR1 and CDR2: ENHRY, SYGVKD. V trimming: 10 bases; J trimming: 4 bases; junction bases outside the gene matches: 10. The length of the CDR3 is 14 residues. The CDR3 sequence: CATLKTGAGNTIYF. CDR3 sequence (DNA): TGTGCCACACTTAAAACAGGGGCCGGAAACACCATATATTTT.

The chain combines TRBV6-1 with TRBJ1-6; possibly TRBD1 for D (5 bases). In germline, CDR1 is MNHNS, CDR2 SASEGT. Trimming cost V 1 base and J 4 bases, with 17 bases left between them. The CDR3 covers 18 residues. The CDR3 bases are TGTGCCAGCAGTGAAGTCTCTGTTGGCAGGGAGTATAATTCACCCCTCCACTTT. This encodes CASSEVSVGREYNSPLHF.

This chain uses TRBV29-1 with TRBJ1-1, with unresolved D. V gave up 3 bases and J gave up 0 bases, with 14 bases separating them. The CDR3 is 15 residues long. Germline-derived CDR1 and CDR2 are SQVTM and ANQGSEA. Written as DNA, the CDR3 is TGCAGCGTTGATTATAGTCAGGAACTGAACACTGAAGCTTTCTTT. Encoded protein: CSVDYSQELNTEAFF.

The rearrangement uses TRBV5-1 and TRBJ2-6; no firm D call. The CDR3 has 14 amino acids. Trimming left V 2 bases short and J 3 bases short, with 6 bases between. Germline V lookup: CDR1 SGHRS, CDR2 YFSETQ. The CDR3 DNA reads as TGCGCCAGCAGCTTACAAGGTGGGGCCAACGTCCTGACTTTC. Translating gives CASSLQGGANVLTF.

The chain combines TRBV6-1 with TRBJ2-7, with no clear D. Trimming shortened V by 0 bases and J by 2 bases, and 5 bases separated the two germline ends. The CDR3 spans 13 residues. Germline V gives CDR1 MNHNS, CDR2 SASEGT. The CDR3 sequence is CASSEAGPYEQYF. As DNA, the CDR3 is TGTGCCAGCAGTGAAGCTGGACCCTACGAGCAGTACTTC.

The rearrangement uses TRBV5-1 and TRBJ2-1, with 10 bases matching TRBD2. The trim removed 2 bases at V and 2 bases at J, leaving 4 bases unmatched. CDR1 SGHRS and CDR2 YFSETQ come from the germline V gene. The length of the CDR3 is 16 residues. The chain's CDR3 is CASSFLSGGAYNEQFF. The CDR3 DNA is TGCGCCAGCAGCTTTTTGAGCGGGGGGGCCTACAATGAGCAGTTCTTC.

DNA for the CDR3: TGTGCCAGCAGCTATTGGACAGGGGAAGGTTCACCCCTCCACTTT. It is translated as CASSYWTGEGSPLHF. This chain connects TRBV5-6 to TRBJ1-6; 9 bases fit TRBD1. The CDR3 runs to 15 residues. Germline values: CDR1 SGHDT, CDR2 YYEEEE. V lost 3 bases and J lost 9; bases outside the gene matches: 7.

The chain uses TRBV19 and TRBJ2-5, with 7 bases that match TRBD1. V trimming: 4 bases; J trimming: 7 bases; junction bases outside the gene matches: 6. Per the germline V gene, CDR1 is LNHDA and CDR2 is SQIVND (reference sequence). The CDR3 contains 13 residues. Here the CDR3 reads CASSTQGWGTQYF. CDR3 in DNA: TGTGCCAGTAGTACACAGGGGTGGGGGACCCAGTACTTC.

CDR3 residues: CASSPRPGTGNEAFF. In DNA form, the CDR3 reads TGTGCCAGCTCACCCCGTCCCGGGACAGGGAATGAAGCTTTCTTT. J is TRBJ1-1 and V is TRBV18, with 9 bases that match TRBD1. V lost 3 bases to trimming and J lost 7 bases; unmatched junction nucleotides: 9. CDR1 and CDR2 (germline): KGHSH, LQKENI. CDR3 length equals 15 residues. Drawing the rest from reference TRBV18 and TRBJ1-1, the complete variable domain is NAGVMQNPRHLVRRRGQEARLRCSPMKGHSHVYWYRQLPEEGLKFMVYLQKENIIDESGMPKERFSAEFPKEGPSILRIQQVVRGDSAAYFCASSPRPGTGNEAFFGQGTRLTVV.

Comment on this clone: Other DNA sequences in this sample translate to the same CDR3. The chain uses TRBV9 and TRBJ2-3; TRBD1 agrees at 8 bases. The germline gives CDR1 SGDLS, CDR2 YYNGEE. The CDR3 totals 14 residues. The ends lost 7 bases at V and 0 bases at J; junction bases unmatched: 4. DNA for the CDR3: TGTGCCAGCTCCCGGACAGGGAGCACAGATACGCAGTATTTT. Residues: CASSRTGSTDTQYF.

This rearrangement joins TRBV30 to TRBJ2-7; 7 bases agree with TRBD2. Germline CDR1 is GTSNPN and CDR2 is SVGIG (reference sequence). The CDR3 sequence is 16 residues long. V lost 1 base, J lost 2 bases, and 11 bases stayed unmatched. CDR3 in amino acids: CAWSGSAGRGPYEQYF. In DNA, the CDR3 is TGTGCCTGGAGTGGTTCAGCGGGACGGGGACCCTACGAGCAGTACTTC. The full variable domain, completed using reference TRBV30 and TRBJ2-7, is SQTIHQWPATLVQPVGSPLSLECTVEGTSNPNLYWYRQAAGRGLQLLFYSVGIGQISSEVPQNLSASRPQDRQFILSSKKLLLSDSGFYLCAWSGSAGRGPYEQYFGPGTRLTVT.

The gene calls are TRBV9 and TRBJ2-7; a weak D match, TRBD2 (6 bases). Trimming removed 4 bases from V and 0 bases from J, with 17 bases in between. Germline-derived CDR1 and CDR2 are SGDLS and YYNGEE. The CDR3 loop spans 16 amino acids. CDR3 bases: TGTGCCAGCAGCCACTCGGGCGGGGTGAGCTCCTACGAGCAGTACTTC. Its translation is CASSHSGGVSSYEQYF.

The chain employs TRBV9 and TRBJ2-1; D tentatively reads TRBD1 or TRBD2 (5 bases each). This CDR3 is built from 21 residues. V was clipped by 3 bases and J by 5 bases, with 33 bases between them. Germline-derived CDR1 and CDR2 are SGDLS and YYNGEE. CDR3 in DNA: TGTGCCAGCAGCGACCCCCTGGAATACCGGGTGGGGACCCGGGTCAACAATGAGCAGTTCTTC. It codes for CASSDPLEYRVGTRVNNEQFF.

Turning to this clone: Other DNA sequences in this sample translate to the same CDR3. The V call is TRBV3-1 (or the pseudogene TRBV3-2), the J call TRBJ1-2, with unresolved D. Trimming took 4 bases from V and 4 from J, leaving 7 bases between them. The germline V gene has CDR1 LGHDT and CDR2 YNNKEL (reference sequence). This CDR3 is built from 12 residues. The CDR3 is CASSPLGYGYTF. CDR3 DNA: TGTGCCAGCAGCCCCCTCGGCTATGGCTACACCTTC.

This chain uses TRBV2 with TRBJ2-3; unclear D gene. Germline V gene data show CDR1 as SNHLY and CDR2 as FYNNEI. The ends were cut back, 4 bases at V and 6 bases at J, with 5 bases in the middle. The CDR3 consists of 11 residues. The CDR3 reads CASSVGDTQYF. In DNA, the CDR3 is TGTGCCAGCAGTGTCGGGGATACGCAGTATTTT.

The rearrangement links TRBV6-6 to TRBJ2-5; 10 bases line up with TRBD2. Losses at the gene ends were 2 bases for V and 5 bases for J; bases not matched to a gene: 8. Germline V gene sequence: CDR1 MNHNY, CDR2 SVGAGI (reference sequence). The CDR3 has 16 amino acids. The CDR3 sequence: CASSYPSGRAVETQYF. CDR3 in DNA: TGTGCCAGCAGTTACCCCAGCGGGAGGGCCGTTGAGACCCAGTACTTC.

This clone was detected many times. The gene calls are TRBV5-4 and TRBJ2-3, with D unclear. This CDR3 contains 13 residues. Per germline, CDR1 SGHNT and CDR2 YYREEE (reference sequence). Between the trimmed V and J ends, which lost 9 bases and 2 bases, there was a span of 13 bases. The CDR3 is CATLGPHTDTQYF. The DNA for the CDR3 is TGTGCCACACTCGGGCCCCACACAGATACGCAGTATTTT. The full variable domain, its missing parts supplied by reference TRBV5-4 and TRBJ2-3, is ETGVTQSPTHLIKTRGQQVTLRCSSQSGHNTVSWYQQALGQGPQFIFQYYREEENGRGNFPPRFSGLQFPNYSSELNVNALELDDSALYLCATLGPHTDTQYFGPGTRLTVL.

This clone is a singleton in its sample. The CDR3 loop reads CASSGGARYGQETQYF. The CDR3 nucleotides are TGTGCCAGCTCTGGCGGGGCGCGGTATGGCCAAGAGACCCAGTACTTC. The chain recombines TRBV18 with TRBJ2-5, with D perhaps matching TRBD2 (6 bases). Deletions cut 6 bases from V and 1 base from J, with 18 bases between. The CDR3 length is 16 residues. Germline lookup yields CDR1 KGHSH and CDR2 LQKENI.

CDR3 bases: TGTGCCAGCTCACAGAATGAGGGGGCGTATGTGAGTGGCTACACCTTC. Translation gives CASSQNEGAYVSGYTF. This chain joins TRBV18 and TRBJ1-2; 7 bases agree with TRBD1. This CDR3 is 16 amino acids long. CDR1 and CDR2 (germline): KGHSH, LQKENI. V trimming: 4 bases; J trimming: 7 bases; junction bases outside the gene matches: 15.

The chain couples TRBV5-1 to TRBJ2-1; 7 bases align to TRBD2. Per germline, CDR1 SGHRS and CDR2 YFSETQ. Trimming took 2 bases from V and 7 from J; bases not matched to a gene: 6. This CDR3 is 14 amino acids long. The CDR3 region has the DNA TGCGCCAGCAGCTTCCCCAGCGGGATAAATGAGCAGTTCTTC. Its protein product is CASSFPSGINEQFF.

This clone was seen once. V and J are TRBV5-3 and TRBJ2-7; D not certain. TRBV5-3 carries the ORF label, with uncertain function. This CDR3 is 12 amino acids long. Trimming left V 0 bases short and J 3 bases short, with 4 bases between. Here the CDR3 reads CARSLGSYEQYF. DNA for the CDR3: TGTGCCAGAAGCTTGGGGAGCTACGAGCAGTACTTC.